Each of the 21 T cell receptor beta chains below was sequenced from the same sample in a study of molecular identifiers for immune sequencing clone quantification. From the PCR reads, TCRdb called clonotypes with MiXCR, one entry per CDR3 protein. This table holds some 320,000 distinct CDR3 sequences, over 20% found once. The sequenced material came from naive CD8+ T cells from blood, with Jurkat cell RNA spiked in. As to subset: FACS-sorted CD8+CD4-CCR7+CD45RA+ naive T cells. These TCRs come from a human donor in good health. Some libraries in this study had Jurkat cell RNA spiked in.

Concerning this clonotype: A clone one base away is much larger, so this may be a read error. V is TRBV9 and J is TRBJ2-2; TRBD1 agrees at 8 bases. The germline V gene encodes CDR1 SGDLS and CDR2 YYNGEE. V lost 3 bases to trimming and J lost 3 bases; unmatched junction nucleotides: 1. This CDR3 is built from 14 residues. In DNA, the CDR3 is TGTGCCAGCAGCGAGACAGGGGACACCGGGGAGCTGTTTTTT. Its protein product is CASSETGDTGELFF.

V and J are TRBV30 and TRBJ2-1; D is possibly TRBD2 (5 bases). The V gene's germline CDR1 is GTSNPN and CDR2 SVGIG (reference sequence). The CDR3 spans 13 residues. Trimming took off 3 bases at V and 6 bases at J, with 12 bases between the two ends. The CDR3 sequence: CAWRGVGGNEQFF. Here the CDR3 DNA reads TGTGCCTGGAGAGGAGTAGGAGGCAATGAGCAGTTCTTC.

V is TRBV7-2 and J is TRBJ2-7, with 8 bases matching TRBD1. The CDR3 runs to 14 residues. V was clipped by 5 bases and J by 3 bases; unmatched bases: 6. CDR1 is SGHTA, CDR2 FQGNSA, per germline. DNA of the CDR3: TGTGCCAGCAGCACAGGGGGAAGTAGCTACGAGCAGTACTTC. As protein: CASSTGGSSYEQYF.

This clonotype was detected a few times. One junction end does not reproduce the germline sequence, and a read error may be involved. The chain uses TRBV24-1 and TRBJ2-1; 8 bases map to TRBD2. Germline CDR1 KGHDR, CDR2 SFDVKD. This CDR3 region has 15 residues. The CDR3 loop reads CAPSDGGGWNNEQFF. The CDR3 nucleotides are TGTGCCCCCAGTGACGGGGGGGGCTGGAACAATGAGCAGTTCTTC.

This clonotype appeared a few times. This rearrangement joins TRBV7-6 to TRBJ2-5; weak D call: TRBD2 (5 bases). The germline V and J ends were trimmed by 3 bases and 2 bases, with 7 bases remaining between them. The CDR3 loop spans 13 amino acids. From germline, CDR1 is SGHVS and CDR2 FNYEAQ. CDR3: CASSFGMQETQYF. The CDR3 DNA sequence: TGTGCCAGCAGCTTCGGGATGCAAGAGACCCAGTACTTC.

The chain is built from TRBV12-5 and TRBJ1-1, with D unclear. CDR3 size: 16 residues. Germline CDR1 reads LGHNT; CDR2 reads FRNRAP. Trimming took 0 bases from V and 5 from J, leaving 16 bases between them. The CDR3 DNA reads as TGTGCTAGTGGTTTGGTACTCGGGCCGGGTGGGACTGAAGCTTTCTTT. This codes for CASGLVLGPGGTEAFF.

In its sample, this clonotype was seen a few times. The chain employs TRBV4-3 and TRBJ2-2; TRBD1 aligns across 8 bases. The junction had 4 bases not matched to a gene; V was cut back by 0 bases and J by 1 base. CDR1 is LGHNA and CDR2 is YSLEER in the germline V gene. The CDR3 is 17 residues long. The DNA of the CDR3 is TGCGCCAGCAGCCAAGATCCAGGGACAGGGAACACCGGGGAGCTGTTTTTT. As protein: CASSQDPGTGNTGELFF.

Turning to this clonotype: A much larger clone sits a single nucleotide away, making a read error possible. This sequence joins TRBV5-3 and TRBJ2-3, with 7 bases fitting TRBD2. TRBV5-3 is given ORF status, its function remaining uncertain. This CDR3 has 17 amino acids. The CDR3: CASSPRVGTTTTDTQCF. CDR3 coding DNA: TGTGCCAGCAGCCCAAGGGTCGGGACTACCACCACAGATACGCAGTGTTTT.

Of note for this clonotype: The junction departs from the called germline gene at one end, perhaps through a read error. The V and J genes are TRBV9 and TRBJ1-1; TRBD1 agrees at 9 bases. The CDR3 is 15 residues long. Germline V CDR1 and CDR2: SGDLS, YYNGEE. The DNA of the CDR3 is TGTGCCAGCAGCAACAGGCGACAGGGGGACACTGCAGCTTTCTTT. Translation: CASSNRRQGDTAAFF. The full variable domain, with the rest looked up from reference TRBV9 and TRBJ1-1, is DSGVTQTPKHLITATGQRVTLRCSPRSGDLSVYWYQQSLDQGLQFLIQYYNGEERAKGNILERFSAQQFPDLHSELNLSSLELGDSALYFCASSNRRQGDTAAFFGQGTRLTVV.

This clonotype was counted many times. CDR3 protein: CSARETNSNYEQYF. CDR3 nucleotide sequence: TGCAGTGCTAGAGAAACAAACTCCAATTACGAGCAGTACTTC. The chain carries TRBV20-1 and TRBJ2-7; no clear D. Per germline, CDR1 DFQATT and CDR2 SNEGSKA (reference sequence). V was trimmed by 0 bases and J by 4 bases, leaving 13 bases between them. The CDR3 length is 14 residues.

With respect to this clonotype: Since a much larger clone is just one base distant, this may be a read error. The CDR3 loop is CASSIVSLDSEPQHF. The CDR3 nucleotides read TGTGCCAGTAGTATAGTCTCTTTGGACAGCGAGCCCCAGCATTTT. This chain connects TRBV19 to TRBJ1-5; possibly TRBD1 for D (6 bases). This CDR3 region has 15 residues. CDR1 is LNHDA, CDR2 SQIVND, per germline (reference sequence). Trimming removed 1 base from V and 8 bases from J, with 15 bases in between.

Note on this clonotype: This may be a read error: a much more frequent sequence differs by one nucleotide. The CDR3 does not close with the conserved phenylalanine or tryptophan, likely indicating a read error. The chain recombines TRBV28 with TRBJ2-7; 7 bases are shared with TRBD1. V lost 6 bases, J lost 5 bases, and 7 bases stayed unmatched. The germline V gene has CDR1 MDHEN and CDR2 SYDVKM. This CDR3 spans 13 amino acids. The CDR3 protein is CASSPSQGDEQYY. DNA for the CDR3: TGTGCCAGCAGCCCCTCCCAGGGGGACGAGCAGTACTAC.

The CDR3 DNA reads TGCGCCAGCAGCCAAGATACGTGGTTCCGTGAGCAGTTCTTC. Its translation is CASSQDTWFREQFF. This chain connects TRBV4-1 to TRBJ2-1; no clear D. Per germline, CDR1 MGHRA and CDR2 YSYEKL. This CDR3 comprises 14 residues. V lost 0 bases, J lost 9 bases, and 12 bases lay in between.

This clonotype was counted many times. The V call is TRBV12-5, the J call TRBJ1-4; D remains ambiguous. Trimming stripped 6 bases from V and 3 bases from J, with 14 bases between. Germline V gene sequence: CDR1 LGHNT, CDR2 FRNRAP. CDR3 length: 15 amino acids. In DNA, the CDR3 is TGTGCTAGTGGCGGGGATTTCGCAGCTAATGAAAAACTGTTTTTT. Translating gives CASGGDFAANEKLFF.

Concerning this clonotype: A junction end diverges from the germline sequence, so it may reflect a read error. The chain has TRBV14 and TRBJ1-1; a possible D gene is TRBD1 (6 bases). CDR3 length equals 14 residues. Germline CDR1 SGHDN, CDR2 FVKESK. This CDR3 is CTSSQEGEYGEAFF. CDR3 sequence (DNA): TGTACCAGCAGCCAAGAGGGGGAGTATGGTGAAGCTTTCTTT.

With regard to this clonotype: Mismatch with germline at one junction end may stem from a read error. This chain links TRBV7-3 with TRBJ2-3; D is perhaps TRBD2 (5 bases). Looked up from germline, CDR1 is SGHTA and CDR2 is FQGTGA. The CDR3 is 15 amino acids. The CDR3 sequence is CASSPSGPSTNTQYF. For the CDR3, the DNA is TGTGCCAGCAGCCCGAGCGGACCTAGCACAAATACGCAGTATTTT.

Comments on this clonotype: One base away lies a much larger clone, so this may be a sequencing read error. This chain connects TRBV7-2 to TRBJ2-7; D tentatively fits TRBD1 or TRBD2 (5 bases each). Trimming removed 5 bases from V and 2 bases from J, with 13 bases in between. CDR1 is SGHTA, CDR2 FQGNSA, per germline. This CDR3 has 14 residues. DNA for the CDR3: TGTGCCAGCAGCGACCCGGGGACCGCCTACGAGCAGTACTTC. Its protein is CASSDPGTAYEQYF.

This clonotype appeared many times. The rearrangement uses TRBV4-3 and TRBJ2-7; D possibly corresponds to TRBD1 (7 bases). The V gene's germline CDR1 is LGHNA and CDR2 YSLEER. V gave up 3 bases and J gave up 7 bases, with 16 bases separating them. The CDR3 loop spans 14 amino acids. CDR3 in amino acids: CASSHQEGAREQYF. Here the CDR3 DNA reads TGCGCCAGCAGCCATCAGGAGGGGGCGCGAGAGCAGTACTTC.

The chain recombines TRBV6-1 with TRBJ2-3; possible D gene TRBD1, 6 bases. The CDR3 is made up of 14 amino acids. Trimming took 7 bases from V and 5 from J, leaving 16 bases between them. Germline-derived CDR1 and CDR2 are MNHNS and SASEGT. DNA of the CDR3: TGTGCCAGCAAGGGGAGCCAGGGGTTAGATACGCAGTATTTT. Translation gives CASKGSQGLDTQYF.

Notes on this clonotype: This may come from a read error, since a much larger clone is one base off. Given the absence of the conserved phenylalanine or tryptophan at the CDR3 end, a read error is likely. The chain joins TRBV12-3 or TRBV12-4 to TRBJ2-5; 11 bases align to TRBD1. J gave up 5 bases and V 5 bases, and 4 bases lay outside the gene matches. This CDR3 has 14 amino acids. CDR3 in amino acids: CASSPRTGGETQYL. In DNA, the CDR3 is TGTGCCAGCAGTCCAAGGACAGGGGGCGAGACCCAGTACCTC.

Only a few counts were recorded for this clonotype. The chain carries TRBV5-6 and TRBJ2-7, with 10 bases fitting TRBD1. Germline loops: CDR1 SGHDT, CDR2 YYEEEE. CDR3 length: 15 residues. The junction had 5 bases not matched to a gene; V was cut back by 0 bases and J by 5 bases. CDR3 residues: CASSLGVGTGDEQYF. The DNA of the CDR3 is TGTGCCAGCAGCTTGGGAGTCGGGACAGGGGACGAGCAGTACTTC.